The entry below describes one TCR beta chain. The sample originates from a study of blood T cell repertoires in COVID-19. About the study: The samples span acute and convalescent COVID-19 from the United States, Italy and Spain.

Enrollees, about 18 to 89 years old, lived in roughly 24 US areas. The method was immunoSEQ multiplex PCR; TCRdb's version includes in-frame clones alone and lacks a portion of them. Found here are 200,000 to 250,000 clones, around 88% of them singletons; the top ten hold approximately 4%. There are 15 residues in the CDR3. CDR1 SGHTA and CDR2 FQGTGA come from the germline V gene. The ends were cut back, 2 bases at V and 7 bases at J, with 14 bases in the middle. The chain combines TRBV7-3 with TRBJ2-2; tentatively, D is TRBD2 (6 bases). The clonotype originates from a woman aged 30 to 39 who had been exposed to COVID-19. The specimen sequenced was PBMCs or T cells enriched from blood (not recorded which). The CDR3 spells CASSLYRGMVGELFF. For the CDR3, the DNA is TGTGCCAGCAGCTTATACCGGGGGATGGTCGGGGAGCTGTTTTTT.